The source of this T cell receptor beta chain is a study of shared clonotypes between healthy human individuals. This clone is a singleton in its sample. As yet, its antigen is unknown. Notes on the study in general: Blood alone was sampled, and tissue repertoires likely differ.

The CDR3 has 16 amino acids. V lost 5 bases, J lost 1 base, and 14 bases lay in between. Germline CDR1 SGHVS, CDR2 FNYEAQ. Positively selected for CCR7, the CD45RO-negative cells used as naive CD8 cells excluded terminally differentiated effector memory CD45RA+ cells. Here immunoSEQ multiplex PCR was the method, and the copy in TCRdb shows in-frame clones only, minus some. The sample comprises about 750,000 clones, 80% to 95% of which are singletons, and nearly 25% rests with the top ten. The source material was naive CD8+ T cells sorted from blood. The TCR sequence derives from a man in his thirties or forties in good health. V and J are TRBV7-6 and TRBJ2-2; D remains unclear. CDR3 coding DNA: TGTGCCAGCAGCCCCATTTTGGCGGAGAACACCGGGGAGCTGTTTTTT. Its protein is CASSPILAENTGELFF.